This T cell receptor beta chain was obtained from a study of blood T cell repertoires in COVID-19. Study-level information: The study drew acute and convalescent COVID-19 samples from the United States, Italy and Spain. Sample material is recorded as cDNA or gDNA derived from T cells, B-cell-depleted T cells, or PBMCs.

CDR1 is SNHLY and CDR2 is FYNNEI in the germline V gene. Trimming cost V 5 bases and J 2 bases; bases outside gene matches: 6. The CDR3 runs 15 residues. Study processing details: Amplification from reference gene primers served as the basis for estimated nucleated cell counts. The repertoire was sequenced with immunoSEQ multiplex PCR; TCRdb's copy has only in-frame clones and lacks some. V and J calls and clone size are copied from that table; D and trimming were computed from the DNA. This sample has under 150,000 clones, with 84% found just once. This chain uses TRBV2 with TRBJ2-3; TRBD1 agrees at 8 bases. Sequenced input: peripheral blood. The receptor comes from a woman aged 80 or over with acute or convalescent COVID-19. CDR3 sequence (DNA): TGTGCCAGCAGTAAACAGGGGGGTAACACAGATACGCAGTATTTT. It encodes CASSKQGGNTDTQYF.